The entry below gives a single T cell receptor beta chain sequence along with its context. Germline trimming cut 4 bases from V and 4 bases from J; bases unmatched to any gene: 12. The germline CDR1 and CDR2 sequences are SGDLS and YYNGEE. CDR3 length: 16 residues. The source of the sample is a study of blood T cell repertoires in COVID-19. Overall study: Material from acute and convalescent COVID-19 was sourced from the United States, Italy and Spain. T cells, B-cell-depleted T cells, or PBMCs provided the cDNA or gDNA that served as material.

Authors' processing steps: The assay estimated nucleated cells by amplifying reference gene primers. Only in-frame clones appear in the TCRdb table, and some are missing; sequencing was by immunoSEQ multiplex PCR. The D gene and trimming were derived from the DNA, and the V and J assignments and clone size from that table. The sample holds about 63,000 clones; 70% to 80% are singletons and the top ten take around 32%. Material: peripheral blood. The rearrangement joins TRBV9 to TRBJ2-5; the match to TRBD1 covers 8 bases. The TCR comes from a human donor in a cohort sampled during active COVID-19. The CDR3 DNA follows: TGTGCCAGCAGCCCAGGGACAGGCGAGAAGTTAGAGACCCAGTACTTC. Translated, it gives CASSPGTGEKLETQYF.